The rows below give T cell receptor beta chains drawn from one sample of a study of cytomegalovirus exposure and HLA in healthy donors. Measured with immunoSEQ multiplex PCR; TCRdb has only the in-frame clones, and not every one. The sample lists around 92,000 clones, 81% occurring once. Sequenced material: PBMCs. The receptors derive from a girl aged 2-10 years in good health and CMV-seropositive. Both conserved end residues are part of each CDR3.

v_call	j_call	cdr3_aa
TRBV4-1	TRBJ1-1	CASSPGSMVPEAFF
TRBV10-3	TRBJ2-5	CAISLTSVLVSGETQYF
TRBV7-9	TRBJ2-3	CASSPFSGSTDTQYF
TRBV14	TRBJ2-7	CASSPSRWTSGSPGNYEQYF
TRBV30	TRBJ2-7	CAWDGTGLLSEQYF
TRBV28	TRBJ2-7	CATEGGVLEQYF
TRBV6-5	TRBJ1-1	CASSYARQNTEAFF
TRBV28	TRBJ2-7	CASSLALTGALYEQYF
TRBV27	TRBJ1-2	CASSPSADYGYTF
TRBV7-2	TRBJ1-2	CASSLGQDYGYTF
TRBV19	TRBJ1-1	CASSAGRGTEAFF
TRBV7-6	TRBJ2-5	CASSPGNPETQYF
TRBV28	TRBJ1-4	CASSAQVGEVEKLFF
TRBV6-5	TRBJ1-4	CASSQQGNNEKLFF
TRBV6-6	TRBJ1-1	CASSEGNTEAFF
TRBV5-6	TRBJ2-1	CASSFTTSYNEQFF
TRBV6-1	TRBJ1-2	CASSEAHGGGYGYTF
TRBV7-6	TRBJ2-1	CASSAADNEQFF
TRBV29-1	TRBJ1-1	CSAQPSTGVDTEAFF
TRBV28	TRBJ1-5	CASRQAGTLNQPQHF
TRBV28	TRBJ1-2	CASSPGGGYTF
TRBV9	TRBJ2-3	CASSGFSADTQYF
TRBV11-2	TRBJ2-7	CASSSGQRPYEQYF
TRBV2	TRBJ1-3	CASILRGVGNTIYF
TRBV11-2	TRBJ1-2	CASSSPFRDYGYTF